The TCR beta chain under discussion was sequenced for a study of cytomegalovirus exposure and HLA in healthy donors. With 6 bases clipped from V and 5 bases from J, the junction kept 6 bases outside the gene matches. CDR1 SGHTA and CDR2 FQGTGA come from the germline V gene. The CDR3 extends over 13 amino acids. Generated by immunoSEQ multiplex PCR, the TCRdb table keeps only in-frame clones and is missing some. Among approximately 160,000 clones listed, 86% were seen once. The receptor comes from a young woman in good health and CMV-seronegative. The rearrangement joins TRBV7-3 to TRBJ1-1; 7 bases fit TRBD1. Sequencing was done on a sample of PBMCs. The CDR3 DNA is TGTGCCAGCAGGCAGGGGGTAGGGACTGAAGCTTTCTTT. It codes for CASRQGVGTEAFF.